A single sample gave rise to the 20 T cell receptor beta chains below, sequenced in a study of T cell responses to AZD1222 COVID-19 vaccine. Assay used: immunoSEQ multiplex PCR; TCRdb lists only in-frame clones, some missing. The sample holds some 150,000 clones, roughly 89% seen once. The sequencing used peripheral blood, collected 28 days after the second AZD1222 dose. The source of these receptors is an adult who received the AZD1222 COVID-19 vaccine.

The V gene is TRBV7-9, the J gene TRBJ2-5; 7 nucleotides align to TRBD1. This CDR3 has 16 residues. Per the germline V gene, CDR1 is SEHNR and CDR2 is FQNEAQ (reference sequence). V dropped 4 bases and J dropped 5; count of bases not matched to a gene: 13. DNA for the CDR3: TGTGCCAGCAGCTCCCCTCCGACAGGGATTAAGGAGACCCAGTACTTC. This sequence encodes CASSSPPTGIKETQYF.

Comment on this clone: The identical CDR3 is also encoded by other nucleotide sequences in the sample. Here the CDR3 DNA reads TGTGCCAGCAGCTCCACAGATACGCAGTATTTT. It encodes CASSSTDTQYF. The J gene is TRBJ2-3, the V gene TRBV7-9; no clear D gene. Germline lookup yields CDR1 SEHNR and CDR2 FQNEAQ (reference sequence). Trimming removed 4 bases at V and 2 bases at J, with 1 base between. This CDR3 is 11 amino acids long. The full variable domain, with the rest looked up from reference TRBV7-9 and TRBJ2-3, is DTGVSQNPRHKITKRGQNVTFRCDPISEHNRLYWYRQTLGQGPEFLTYFQNEAQLEKSRLLSDRFSAERPKGSFSTLEIQRTEQGDSAMYLCASSSTDTQYFGPGTRLTVL.

The chain couples TRBV7-2 to TRBJ1-2, with TRBD1 as a possible D gene (6 bases). Germline CDR1 and CDR2: SGHTA and FQGNSA. Deletions cut 0 bases from V and 4 bases from J, with 15 bases between. The CDR3 consists of 16 residues. The CDR3 sequence is CASSLAKTGLGYGYTF. The CDR3 bases are TGTGCCAGCAGCTTAGCAAAAACAGGGTTAGGCTATGGCTACACCTTC. Full variable domain (outside the CDR3, taken from reference TRBV7-2 and TRBJ1-2): GAGVSQSPSNKVTEKGKDVELRCDPISGHTALYWYRQSLGQGLEFLIYFQGNSAPDKSGLPSDRFSAERTGGSVSTLTIQRTQQEDSAVYLCASSLAKTGLGYGYTFGSGTRLTVV.

V and J are TRBV18 and TRBJ1-1, with D maybe TRBD1 (6 bases). The V gene lost 6 bases and the J gene lost 5 bases, with 19 bases spanning the gap. Looked up from germline, CDR1 is KGHSH and CDR2 is LQKENI. The CDR3 is 15 residues long. The CDR3 sequence: CASSSESGGRTEAFF. The DNA of the CDR3 is TGTGCCAGCTCGTCCGAAAGTGGGGGGCGAACTGAAGCTTTCTTT.

This clone was seen only once. The CDR3 DNA reads TGTGCCAGTAGTGCCCCTCTATTGTTCCGTGAAGCTTTCTTT. Protein sequence: CASSAPLLFREAFF. The J gene is TRBJ1-1, the V gene TRBV19; D not certain. The CDR3 extends over 14 amino acids. V was pared by 5 bases and J by 7 bases, with 17 bases between. Germline loops: CDR1 LNHDA, CDR2 SQIVND (reference sequence).

V usage is TRBV6-5 and J usage is TRBJ2-7; 9 bases fit TRBD1. Germline CDR1 is MNHEY and CDR2 is SVGAGI. V shed 6 bases and J 7 bases; nucleotides not matched to a gene: 10. The CDR3 runs 14 residues. The CDR3 loop reads CASRPTGGAGEQYF. DNA for the CDR3: TGTGCCAGCAGACCAACAGGGGGCGCGGGGGAGCAGTACTTC.

J is TRBJ2-4 and V is TRBV7-6; 7 nucleotides align to TRBD1. V lost 5 bases, J lost 5 bases, and 12 bases stayed unmatched. This CDR3 has 16 residues. CDR1 is SGHVS and CDR2 is FNYEAQ in the germline V gene. The CDR3 DNA reads TGTGCCAGCAGCCTCCCCAACACAGGGGCGGAAAACATTCAGTACTTC. Protein product: CASSLPNTGAENIQYF.

V gene TRBV19 combines with J gene TRBJ2-3; D is perhaps TRBD1 (7 bases). This CDR3 spans 14 amino acids. Between the trimmed V and J ends, which lost 6 bases and 2 bases, there was a span of 12 bases. Germline CDR1 reads LNHDA; CDR2 reads SQIVND (reference sequence). This CDR3 is CASRAGGNTDTQYF. The CDR3 nucleotides are TGTGCCAGTAGGGCAGGGGGGAACACAGATACGCAGTATTTT. The full variable domain, its missing parts supplied by reference TRBV19 and TRBJ2-3, is DGGITQSPKYLFRKEGQNVTLSCEQNLNHDAMYWYRQDPGQGLRLIYYSQIVNDFQKGDIAEGYSVSREKKESFPLTVTSAQKNPTAFYLCASRAGGNTDTQYFGPGTRLTVL.

This clone was picked up a small number of times. The J gene is TRBJ1-3, the V gene TRBV7-8; 7 bases map to TRBD1. The junction had 5 bases not matched to a gene; V was cut back by 5 bases and J by 1 base. There are 15 residues in the CDR3. In germline, CDR1 is SGHVS, CDR2 FQNEAQ. This CDR3 reads CASSRDRVSGNTIYF. The CDR3 nucleotides are TGTGCCAGCAGCCGCGACAGGGTGTCTGGAAACACCATATATTTT.

This chain joins TRBV7-3 and TRBJ2-1; a possible D gene is TRBD2 (6 bases). The CDR3 has 14 amino acids. Between the trimmed V and J ends, which lost 4 bases and 6 bases, there was a span of 13 bases. CDR1 and CDR2 (germline): SGHTA, FQGTGA. CDR3 DNA: TGTGCCAGCAGCTCCGAGGCGGGGCGCAATGAGCAGTTCTTC. It codes for CASSSEAGRNEQFF.

The rearrangement uses TRBV6-2 or TRBV6-3 and TRBJ2-1; possible D gene TRBD2, 5 bases. The CDR3 contains 17 residues. The ends were cut back, 0 bases at V and 0 bases at J, with 12 bases in the middle. Germline V gene lookup returns CDR1 MNHEY and CDR2 SVGEGT. The CDR3 bases are TGTGCCAGCAGTTACTCTGAGCGGCTGAGCTCCTACAATGAGCAGTTCTTC. This codes for CASSYSERLSSYNEQFF.

The chain carries TRBV2 and TRBJ1-2; D perhaps matches TRBD1 (6 bases). The V and J ends lost 5 bases and 4 bases respectively, with 14 bases between them. Germline loops: CDR1 SNHLY, CDR2 FYNNEI. The CDR3 sequence is 14 residues long. This chain's CDR3 is CASSLPTGSYGYTF. The CDR3 DNA follows: TGTGCCAGCAGTCTACCGACAGGCTCCTATGGCTACACCTTC. Full variable domain (remainder filled in from reference TRBV2 and TRBJ1-2): EPEVTQTPSHQVTQMGQEVILRCVPISNHLYFYWYRQILGQKVEFLVSFYNNEISEKSEIFDDQFSVERPDGSNFTLKIRSTKLEDSAMYFCASSLPTGSYGYTFGSGTRLTVV.

The V call is TRBV5-4, the J call TRBJ1-2; no clear D. Germline V CDR1 and CDR2: SGHNT, YYREEE (reference sequence). This CDR3 comprises 15 residues. Trimming removed 5 bases from V and 4 bases from J, with 18 bases in between. The CDR3 here is CASSLAFGRGYGYTF. Here the CDR3 DNA reads TGTGCCAGCAGTTTAGCATTCGGACGGGGCTATGGCTACACCTTC.

The J gene is TRBJ2-5, the V gene TRBV3-1 (or the pseudogene TRBV3-2); D gene unclear. The CDR3 totals 15 residues. V lost 0 bases and J lost 5, with 13 bases in between. CDR1 is LGHDT and CDR2 is YNNKEL in the germline V gene (reference sequence). For the CDR3, the DNA is TGTGCCAGCAGCCAAGATCATGACCACGGGGAGACCCAGTACTTC. Translating it yields CASSQDHDHGETQYF.

The sample holds one count of this clone. The CDR3 DNA sequence: TGCAGCGTTAAGGGAGGAACAGGAGCCCATAATGAAAAACTGTTTTTT. The encoded protein is CSVKGGTGAHNEKLFF. The rearrangement joins TRBV29-1 to TRBJ1-4; possibly TRBD1 for D (5 bases). The V gene lost 5 bases and the J gene lost 4 bases, with 20 bases spanning the gap. Germline CDR1 reads SQVTM; CDR2 reads ANQGSEA. There are 16 residues in the CDR3.

The chain combines TRBV10-3 with TRBJ1-1; D gene unclear. This CDR3 is 14 amino acids long. Trimming cost V 4 bases and J 6 bases, with 15 bases left between them. CDR1 and CDR2 (germline): ENHRY, SYGVKD. CDR3 nucleotide sequence: TGTGCCATCAGTGTGAAGGGTTATGGTTCTGAAGCTTTCTTT. It translates to CAISVKGYGSEAFF.

The V and J genes are TRBV5-4 and TRBJ1-2; D is possibly TRBD1 (6 bases). From germline, CDR1 is SGHNT and CDR2 YYREEE (reference sequence). Deletions cut 5 bases from V and 6 bases from J, with 17 bases between. The CDR3 sequence is 14 residues long. The CDR3 nucleotides are TGTGCCAGCAGGAAGATGGGGGGCTGGGATGGCTACACCTTC. Translated, it gives CASRKMGGWDGYTF.

Remarks on this clone: The same CDR3 also results from other DNA sequences found in this sample. The chain is built from TRBV4-3 and TRBJ1-2, with D hard to call. Germline CDR1 is LGHNA and CDR2 is YSLEER. V was trimmed by 3 bases and J by 3 bases, leaving 17 bases between them. The CDR3 sequence is 16 residues long. As DNA, the CDR3 is TGCGCCAGCAGCCAGGACCGGAGCGGCCCTTACTATGGCTACACCTTC. It translates to CASSQDRSGPYYGYTF.

This chain uses TRBV7-7 with TRBJ2-5; perhaps TRBD1 as D (6 bases). The CDR3 is made up of 15 amino acids. V lost 4 bases and J lost 4, with 16 bases in between. Germline V gene lookup returns CDR1 SSHAT and CDR2 FNYEAQ (reference sequence). The CDR3 DNA reads as TGTGCCAGCAGCTCAGGGGTTGGGCAGGGAGAGACCCAGTACTTC. Amino acids: CASSSGVGQGETQYF.

This sequence joins TRBV6-5 and TRBJ1-1; 8 positions match TRBD1. CDR1 MNHEY and CDR2 SVGAGI come from the germline V gene. The CDR3 extends over 14 amino acids. V trimming: 9 bases; J trimming: 4 bases; junction bases outside the gene matches: 10. CDR3 sequence: CASTGTGGSTEAFF. Written as DNA, the CDR3 is TGTGCCAGTACCGGGACAGGAGGTAGCACTGAAGCTTTCTTT.